The clone carrying this T cell receptor (beta chain) was seen ten or more times. The authors amplified TCR beta CDR3 from genomic DNA using two-round multiplex PCR. During first-round PCR, primers specific to each TRBV and TRBJ gene were used. TCRdb re-derived calls from the multiplex PCR reads in MiXCR, one entry per CDR3 protein. The table has approximately 20,000 distinct CDR3 sequences, roughly 26% seen once. This entry is derived from a study of prognosis after radiotherapy for stage I lung cancer. Germline CDR1 is MNHNS and CDR2 is SASEGT. The CDR3 spans 13 residues. Deletions cut 6 bases from V and 7 bases from J, with 13 bases between.

Sequences were derived from PBMCs, sampled before or after stereotactic body radiation therapy (not recorded which). The chain links TRBV6-1 to TRBJ1-5; D gene uncertain. This sequence was found in a donor at least 50 years old with non-small cell lung cancer. The CDR3 DNA is TGTGCCAGCAGACGTGGAGGCCACCAGCCCCAGCATTTT. Protein sequence: CASRRGGHQPQHF.